This entry features one T cell receptor (beta chain) sequence. The antigen remains undetermined. The germline V gene encodes CDR1 ENHRY and CDR2 SYGVKD. The CDR3 has 15 residues. V lost 5 bases and J 6 bases, leaving 16 bases between the germline ends. The data belong to a study of beta chain features in type 1 diabetes. Whole-study context: Sorted cells examined across all samples numbered around 99,000,000. Study results and caveats: TCRB rearrangement may or may not be influenced by HLA type; here this remained unresolved. When VDJ junctions were examined, type 1 diabetes patients showed fewer insertions and more deletions. Type 1 diabetes patients had TCRB CDR3s that were shorter (moderately but significantly so) in all four CD4+ subsets.

cDNA synthesis used the whole RNA isolate, giving expressed TCRB sequences. Repertoires were generated with immunoSEQ multiplex PCR, while TCRdb's copy carries only in-frame clones and drops some. In the table there are roughly 230,000 clones, approximately 10% of which are singletons. What was sequenced was naive CD4+ T cells from blood. The clonotype comes from a young man with type 1 diabetes. The rearrangement links TRBV10-3 to TRBJ2-2; a possible D gene is TRBD1 (5 bases). CDR3 coding DNA: TGTGCCATCAGTTTGACAGAAGCCGGGCCCGGGGAGCTGTTTTTT. Encoded protein: CAISLTEAGPGELFF.